This T cell receptor beta chain emerged from a study of T-cell reconstitution after alpha-beta-depleted transplantation in children. TCRbeta library preparation incorporated unique molecular identifiers. TCRdb passed the PCR reads through MiXCR, listing each CDR3 protein once. The sample gives about 300,000 distinct CDR3 sequences, 10% of which show up once; approximately 7.6% is in the top ten. This clonotype was counted at least ten times. What it recognizes is unknown. Overall study results and limits: Reported findings indicate that, about two months after transplant, alpha-beta T cells came from several hundred expanded clones, which were derived from non-depleted graft cells. Once a year had passed after transplant, T-cell counts and diversity came mostly from newly produced T cells. Recipient T cells and thymic progenitors that survived gave rise to the high TCRbeta diversity observed at day 60 in some patients.

This sequence was found in a boy in the first two years of life with acute myeloid leukemia, due to receive a stem cell transplant. Sample: PBMCs, taken before TCRalphabeta/CD19-depleted stem cell transplant.

The CDR3 loop reads CASSFFSLAPTYEQYF. CDR3 coding DNA: TGTGCCAGCAGTTTTTTCTCTCTAGCGCCCACCTACGAGCAGTACTTC. This chain uses TRBV12-3 or TRBV12-4 with TRBJ2-7; tentative D call: TRBD2 (6 bases). The CDR3 is 16 amino acids. Trimming left V 3 bases short and J 2 bases short, with 17 bases between.